This TCR beta chain was observed in a study of T cell responses to AZD1222 COVID-19 vaccine (dated by TCRdb to the early 2020s). Context from the whole study: AZD1222 recipients with second doses at about 4 weeks or about 12 weeks were pooled, because spike-specific TCR depth and breadth did not differ between schedules. A total of 233 trial participants underwent TCR sequencing, of whom 200 to 220 had received two doses of AZD1222 and 26 had received two doses of the MenACWY control vaccine. Trial participants were enrolled by age into subgroups of 18-55, 56-69 and 70-plus years, and around 150, 29 and 61 TCR-sequenced participants, respectively, were included in these subgroups. The research as a whole found: Reportedly, almost half of the unique spike-specific TCRs recognized epitopes lying outside the regions that are mutated in the B.1.351 and B.1.1.7 variants. Because no samples from the day 14 peak response were available, repertoires could be characterized only after the peak T cell response. Participants were mostly white British, with more females than males. The authors suggested clonal diversity may have been underestimated. The vaccine-associated CD4 TCRs covered the entire spike protein, and the dominant responses fell in regions 160-218 and 743-854. The 56-69-year group was small, and its depth increase did not reach significance, likely because of low power. Only five to seven AZD1222 recipients were SARS-CoV-2 seropositive at baseline, limiting conclusions about previously exposed vaccinees. After two AZD1222 doses, both the breadth and the depth of spike-specific TCRs were significantly higher than at day 0 and than in MenACWY recipients.

As to this clone: There is no known antigen for this receptor. No base-level quality is on record; no much larger clone is a single base apart.

In the paper's terms, the time point label means: baseline before first vaccination. Vaccinee samples came from UK trials COV001 and COV002, including a single-blind randomized controlled phase 2/3 trial of AZD1222 (ChAdOx1 nCoV-19) in healthy adults. Trial participant PBMC samples were collected at day 0 and day 28 after the second dose for TCRbeta chain sequencing. The germline V gene (reference sequence) yields LNHDA for CDR1 and SQIVND for CDR2. Trimming leaves V shorter by 5 bases and J shorter by 5 bases, with the junction holding 12 bases beyond the gene matches. The CDR3 runs 17 residues from the cysteine to the phenylalanine. Only the CDR3 DNA stays, 51 bases, in frame from base 1. The CDR3 regions of human TCRbeta chains were subjected to immunosequencing. The original pipeline was this. TCRs in the repertoires were matched against a reference library of SARS-CoV-2-specific TCRs that had been generated with the MIRA antigen-specificity platform. Breadth meant the fraction of unique TCRs that were SARS-CoV-2-associated, whereas depth meant the fraction of total T cells that were SARS-CoV-2-associated. Using the MIRA data, each spike-specific TCR was mapped to the spike region that the TCR reacts to and placed in a CD4 or CD8 class. Log10-transformed breadth and depth values were compared by one-way ANOVA with Sidak's multiple comparisons tests. Entries here come from immuneACCESS through TCRdb and include only in-frame sequences with V and J called. Some clones fail to appear in such tables; in the studies checked, an unresolved V gene covers under half of the shortfall, and the cause of the remainder is unknown. The V and J calls and the clone size are those of that table, but D and trimming were determined from the DNA. The sample yields some 50,000 clones; less than 85% were counted once. The top ten clonotypes cover around 27% of the sample.

The TCR was taken from an adult in good health. Recombination linked TRBV19 to TRBJ2-5; 12 of the junction bases match TRBD2. The sample consisted of peripheral blood, taken on day 0 of AZD1222 vaccination. The CDR3 corresponds to CASSARLAGAGRETQYF. The DNA reads TGTGCCAGTAGTGCTAGACTAGCGGGAGCGGGTCGGGAGACCCAGTACTTC.